This TCR beta chain is from a study of response to subunit inactivated influenza vaccine. Study findings and constraints: The authors put forward the suggestion that each seasonal influenza vaccination may bring in only a limited number of new T cells.

Trimming pared 6 bases from V and 4 bases from J, leaving 18 bases between. There are 15 residues in the CDR3. Germline V gene data show CDR1 as MDHEN and CDR2 as SYDVKM. Each CDR3 protein is one row after TCRdb ran MiXCR on the RT-PCR reads. The sample includes around 200,000 distinct CDR3 sequences, 14% of them seen just once. Notes on this clonotype: What it recognizes is unknown.

The source was CD8+ T cells sorted from PBMCs, collected 5 days after vaccination. This clonotype was sampled from a middle-aged man who received an inactivated influenza vaccine. The J gene is TRBJ2-5, the V gene TRBV28; D is perhaps TRBD1 (5 bases). CDR3 DNA: TGTGCCAGCAGATATCAGGGAACTCGGTTAGAGACCCAGTACTTC. Translating gives CASRYQGTRLETQYF.